A selection of T cell receptor beta chains follows, all from one sample in a study of CD8+CD57+ T cells in acquired aplastic anemia. TCRdb used MiXCR to reprocess the reads, holding one entry per CDR3 protein. The repertoire holds around 170,000 distinct CDR3 sequences, with about 60% as singletons. Sequences were obtained from sorted CD4+, CD8+, or CD8+CD57+ T cells (not recorded which) from PBMCs. The receptors originated from a human donor in good health. Both conserved end residues are part of each CDR3. A D gene is named only where the DNA matches it firmly. Rows give clone size only sometimes, using once, few, many, or a class for an expanded clone.

clone size	D gene	V gene	CDR3 length	J gene	CDR3 DNA	CDR3 protein
once	.	TRBV7-9	14	TRBJ1-1	TGTGCCAGCAGCTTAGCGGGCCGGCATACTGAAGCTTTCTTT	CASSLAGRHTEAFF
.	TRBD2	TRBV7-2	16	TRBJ2-7	TGTGCCAGCAGCTTAGGTGGGACTAGCGGGGGAGAGGAGCAGTACTTC	CASSLGGTSGGEEQYF
many	TRBD2	TRBV15	15	TRBJ2-7	TGTGCCACCAGCAGTCCTAGCGGGCGAAACTACGAGCAGTACTTC	CATSSPSGRNYEQYF
.	.	TRBV7-3	14	TRBJ1-5	TGTGCCAGCACCAATGAGGGGAGCAATCAGCCCCAGCATTTT	CASTNEGSNQPQHF
.	.	TRBV9	16	TRBJ1-6	TGTGCCAGCAGCCAAGGACAGTGGGACACTCGTTCACCCCTCCACTTT	CASSQGQWDTRSPLHF
.	.	TRBV5-6	15	TRBJ2-7	TGTGCCAGCAGCTTATGGGGAGGGGGCGGCTACGAGCAGTACTTC	CASSLWGGGGYEQYF
.	.	TRBV27	17	TRBJ1-1	TGTGCCAGCAGTTTTGCACACCGGGGCCCTTCGAACACTGAAGCTTTCTTT	CASSFAHRGPSNTEAFF
.	TRBD1	TRBV2	17	TRBJ1-3	TGTGCCAGCAGTATGCTCGGGGGACAGGGGGCTGGAAACACCATATATTTT	CASSMLGGQGAGNTIYF
few	.	TRBV27	17	TRBJ2-7	TGTGCCAGCAGTTTCGGCCGCGCTCGCGGGTTTATCTACGAGCAGTACTTC	CASSFGRARGFIYEQYF
once	TRBD2	TRBV5-1	19	TRBJ2-7	TGCGCCAGCAGCGCCTGGACTAGCGGGAGGGCCGAGGGTTCCTACGAGCAGTACTTC	CASSAWTSGRAEGSYEQYF
.	.	TRBV10-3	14	TRBJ2-7	TGTGCCATCAGTCCCGGAGAGGGAACCTACGAGCAGTACTTC	CAISPGEGTYEQYF
.	TRBD1	TRBV20-1	11	TRBJ1-1	TGCAGTGCTTGGGGACAGAATGAAGCTTTCTTT	CSAWGQNEAFF
.	TRBD2	TRBV5-1	19	TRBJ2-2	TGCGCCAGCAGCTTGGTGTGGCCAGGAGCGGGGGGCGACACCGGGGAGCTGTTTTTT	CASSLVWPGAGGDTGELFF
.	.	TRBV10-3	13	TRBJ2-5	TGTGCCATCAAGGGGGTGGAGCGAGAGACCCAGTACTTC	CAIKGVERETQYF
.	.	TRBV5-1	16	TRBJ1-1	TGCGCCAGCAGCTTAAGACAGTCTCTCATGAACACTGAAGCTTTCTTT	CASSLRQSLMNTEAFF
.	.	TRBV2	13	TRBJ2-2	TGTGCCAGCAAGGTTACGAACACCGGGGAGCTGTTTTTT	CASKVTNTGELFF
.	TRBD2	TRBV12-3/TRBV12-4	16	TRBJ2-1	TGTGCCAGCAGTTCCGCACTTCTCGGGACTAGCGATGAGCAGTTCTTC	CASSSALLGTSDEQFF
.	.	TRBV5-1	14	TRBJ1-2	TGCGCCAGCAGCTTGGCCGCAGGAAACTATGGCTACACCTTC	CASSLAAGNYGYTF
.	.	TRBV20-1	13	TRBJ2-7	TGCAGTGCTAGAGCCCGTTACCAAGACGAGCAGTACTTC	CSARARYQDEQYF
.	TRBD2	TRBV7-2	15	TRBJ2-5	TGTGCCAGCAGCCGGACTAGCGGGAGCGGAGAGACCCAGTACTTC	CASSRTSGSGETQYF
.	TRBD1	TRBV29-1	15	TRBJ1-2	TGCAGCGTTGACGCAGGGGGCTATGGATTGTATGGCTACACCTTC	CSVDAGGYGLYGYTF
.	TRBD2	TRBV20-1	17	TRBJ2-7	TGCAGTGCTAGAGATCCGGCGGGCTTGGGGGGGATCTACGAGCAGTACTTC	CSARDPAGLGGIYEQYF
.	.	TRBV19	13	TRBJ1-2	TGTGCCAGCAGTTTGGGGCGGGACTATGGCTACACCTTC	CASSLGRDYGYTF